The subject of this entry is one TCR beta chain. The data stem from a study of blood T cell repertoires in COVID-19. Study context: PBMCs, B-cell-depleted T cells, or T cells provided the cDNA or gDNA that made up the material.

With 7 bases removed from V and 1 base from J, the gap between germline ends came to 10 bases. The CDR3 is 13 amino acids. The germline V gene encodes CDR1 MNHEY and CDR2 SVGAGI. In the original analysis: Amplification of reference gene primers was used by the study to estimate nucleated cell counts. The method was immunoSEQ multiplex PCR; TCRdb's version includes in-frame clones alone and lacks a portion of them. Clone size and the V and J calls come from that table; the DNA yielded D and trimming. Of 300,000 or so clones in the sample, 89% were seen once. The origin of this receptor is a man younger than 30 who had recovered from COVID-19. The sample taken for sequencing was peripheral blood. The chain joins TRBV6-5 to TRBJ1-1; weak D call: TRBD1 (5 bases). This CDR3 reads CASNAQGNTEAFF. The CDR3 DNA reads TGTGCCAGCAACGCCCAGGGGAACACTGAAGCTTTCTTT.